The sequence of this TCR beta chain was determined in a study of beta chain features in type 1 diabetes. About the study: The study examined roughly 110,000,000 sorted cells across all samples.

This CDR3 comprises 11 residues. Deletions cut 2 bases from V and 8 bases from J, with 6 bases between. CDR1 is GTSNPN, CDR2 SVGIG, per germline (reference sequence). The entirety of the isolated RNA underwent reverse transcription, so expressed TCRB transcripts were sequenced. Data came from immunoSEQ multiplex PCR; TCRdb stores just in-frame clones and leaves some out. The repertoire has some 220,000 clones, roughly a tenth of them found once; the top ten carry 1% to 1.5%. The rearrangement joins TRBV30 to TRBJ1-4; D remains ambiguous. This TCR was sampled from a young man in good health. The sequenced sample consisted of central memory CD4+ T cells from blood. DNA of the CDR3: TGTGCCTGGAGTCAGGCGGAAAAACTGTTTTTT. This gives the protein CAWSQAEKLFF.